This T cell receptor (beta chain) was found in a study of cytomegalovirus exposure and HLA in healthy donors. The study's findings and limits: According to an earlier analysis, most TCR beta V segments yielded productive rearrangements about 90% or about 30% of the time. Sequencing had likely introduced a cluster of highly shared sequence variants as an artifact. Associated with HLA alleles at 0.05 false discovery rate in a later analysis were 16,951 TCR beta sequences. In a later analysis, V- and J-gene trimming of beta chains associated with a DCLRE1C missense variant, replicated independently.

The germline V gene encodes CDR1 SGHNT and CDR2 YYREEE (reference sequence). Trimming at V came to 4 bases and at J to 0 bases, leaving 3 bases not matched to a gene. The length of the CDR3 is 15 residues. Of note for this clone: Its antigen is not known.

Primers: 60 Vbeta forward and 13 Jbeta reverse. Using immunoSEQ multiplex PCR, the repertoire was profiled, and TCRdb retains in-frame clones only, with some absent. The sample includes 150,000 to 200,000 clones, around 68% seen only once; the top ten take roughly 1.4%. The V gene is TRBV5-4, the J gene TRBJ2-3, with 9 bases matching TRBD2. The sample taken for sequencing was PBMCs. This receptor was obtained from a man between 50 and 59 years old in good health and CMV-seronegative. The CDR3 DNA reads TGTGCCAGCAGCGCTAGCGGGGTTAGCACAGATACGCAGTATTTT. Translating gives CASSASGVSTDTQYF.